Following are 29 T cell receptor beta chains from one sample sequenced in a study of blood T cells in healthy people across ages. Sample-barcoded 5' priming and a J-beta primer mix drove a second PCR of roughly 7 to 11 cycles. TCRdb passed the 5' RACE reads through MiXCR, listing each CDR3 protein once. Among 1.5 million to 2 million distinct CDR3 sequences, approximately 39% were seen once, and the ten largest hold 23%. Sequenced input: blood. Source of these receptors: a human donor in good health.

The sample holds many counts of this clonotype. The chain carries TRBV4-1 and TRBJ2-1; D not certain. The CDR3 covers 15 residues. V was cut by 0 bases and J by 7 bases, with 13 bases left in between. Germline loops: CDR1 MGHRA, CDR2 YSYEKL. Here the CDR3 DNA reads TGCGCCAGCAGCCAAGACCTTACATTAGGGAATGAGCAGTTCTTC. It translates to CASSQDLTLGNEQFF.

With respect to this clonotype: Germline is not matched at one junction end, which may reflect a read error. The chain recombines TRBV14 with TRBJ2-7; tentative D call: TRBD2 (6 bases). The CDR3 has 15 residues. Germline V gene sequence: CDR1 SGHDN, CDR2 FVKESK. The CDR3 spells CTSSHWDSCSYEQYF. The CDR3 DNA reads TGTACCAGCAGCCATTGGGACTCCTGCTCCTACGAGCAGTACTTC. The whole variable domain, filled in from reference TRBV14 and TRBJ2-7, reads EAGVTQFPSHSVIEKGQTVTLRCDPISGHDNLYWYRRVMGKEIKFLLHFVKESKQDESGMPNNRFLAERTGGTYSTLKVQPAELEDSGVYFCTSSHWDSCSYEQYFGPGTRLTVT.

The V call is TRBV12-3 or TRBV12-4, the J call TRBJ1-5; D is possibly TRBD1 (5 bases). The V and J ends lost 3 bases and 2 bases respectively, with 14 bases between them. CDR3 length: 16 residues. The CDR3 sequence: CASSFFRGVGNQPQHF. In DNA form, the CDR3 reads TGTGCCAGCAGTTTCTTTCGGGGGGTGGGCAATCAGCCCCAGCATTTT.

Only a few counts were recorded for this clonotype. This chain uses TRBV5-1 with TRBJ2-5; D perhaps matches TRBD1 (5 bases). The germline V gene has CDR1 SGHRS and CDR2 YFSETQ. This CDR3 has 15 residues. V was shortened by 0 bases and J by 0 bases, with 9 bases between the two germline ends. CDR3 DNA sequence: TGCGCCAGCAGCTTGGAACGACAGCACCAAGAGACCCAGTACTTC. Amino acids: CASSLERQHQETQYF.

In its sample, this clonotype was seen a few times. The V and J genes are TRBV13 and TRBJ2-3, with D possibly matching TRBD1 (7 bases). This CDR3 is built from 18 residues. In germline, CDR1 is PRHDT, CDR2 FYEKMQ (reference sequence). Trimming left V 0 bases short and J 4 bases short, with 20 bases between. The CDR3 region is CASSLGLAGQGVPDTQYF. The CDR3 nucleotides are TGTGCCAGCAGCTTAGGCCTGGCGGGGCAGGGGGTCCCAGATACGCAGTATTTT.

This clonotype was found once. This chain joins TRBV5-1 and TRBJ2-1; D is tentatively TRBD1 or TRBD2 (5 bases each). CDR3 length: 14 amino acids. Looked up from germline, CDR1 is SGHRS and CDR2 is YFSETQ. Trimming stripped 0 bases from V and 5 bases from J, with 9 bases between. Here the CDR3 reads CASSLDGAHNEQFF. The CDR3 region has the DNA TGCGCCAGCAGCTTGGACGGGGCCCACAATGAGCAGTTCTTC.

The chain recombines TRBV11-2 with TRBJ2-1; D remains unclear. CDR1 is SGHAT and CDR2 is FQNNGV in the germline V gene. Trimming cost V 5 bases and J 7 bases, with 15 bases left between them. The CDR3 is 14 residues long. The CDR3, as DNA: TGTGCCAGCAGCAGTGCCATAGTGGCGAATGAGCAGTTCTTC. Its translation: CASSSAIVANEQFF. Drawing the rest from reference TRBV11-2 and TRBJ2-1, the complete variable domain is EAGVAQSPRYKIIEKRQSVAFWCNPISGHATLYWYQQILGQGPKLLIQFQNNGVVDDSQLPKDRFSAERLKGVDSTLKIQPAKLEDSAVYLCASSSAIVANEQFFGPGTRLTVL.

In this sample, this clonotype turned up a few times. The genes are TRBV9 and TRBJ1-2, with 12 bases identical to TRBD1. The CDR3 contains 17 residues. V was pared by 4 bases and J by 4 bases, with 11 bases of the junction left unmatched. Germline lookup yields CDR1 SGDLS and CDR2 YYNGEE. The CDR3 loop is CASSILGTGGRSYGYTF. In DNA, the CDR3 is TGTGCCAGCAGCATCCTTGGGACAGGGGGCAGGAGCTATGGCTACACCTTC.

The chain joins TRBV9 to TRBJ2-2; unclear D gene. CDR1 is SGDLS, CDR2 YYNGEE, per germline. The V end lost 0 bases, the J end lost 0 bases, and 3 bases lay between the germline ends. The CDR3 has 14 amino acids. The DNA for the CDR3 is TGTGCCAGCAGCGTAGTACCGAACACCGGGGAGCTGTTTTTT. Its protein is CASSVVPNTGELFF. The full variable domain, its missing parts supplied by reference TRBV9 and TRBJ2-2, is DSGVTQTPKHLITATGQRVTLRCSPRSGDLSVYWYQQSLDQGLQFLIQYYNGEERAKGNILERFSAQQFPDLHSELNLSSLELGDSALYFCASSVVPNTGELFFGEGSRLTVL.

V gene TRBV7-2 combines with J gene TRBJ2-1; D assignment may be TRBD1 or TRBD2 (7 bases each). Germline loops: CDR1 SGHTA, CDR2 FQGNSA. The V gene lost 2 bases and the J gene lost 8 bases, with 19 bases spanning the gap. The CDR3 runs 16 residues. Written as DNA, the CDR3 is TGTGCCAGCAGCTTAAACGGGCAGGGGGGGATTGATGAGCAGTTCTTC. It translates to CASSLNGQGGIDEQFF.

This clonotype was detected ten times or more. The V and J genes are TRBV6-6 and TRBJ2-1; 7 nucleotides line up with TRBD2. Germline CDR1 MNHNY, CDR2 SVGAGI (reference sequence). This CDR3 is 14 amino acids long. J lost 8 bases, V lost 0 bases, and 4 bases had no gene match. CDR3 in DNA: TGTGCCAGCAGTTACTCGAATCGGGAGGATGAGCAGTTCTTC. This gives the protein CASSYSNREDEQFF.

The V call is TRBV11-3, the J call TRBJ2-1, with a weak D call TRBD1 (6 bases). TRBJ2-7 explains the end of the DNA better; the J call may be wrong. This CDR3 region has 13 residues. Per germline, CDR1 SGHNT and CDR2 YENEEA. CDR3 protein: CASTPTGHNEQYF. The CDR3 DNA follows: TGTGCCAGCACCCCGACAGGACACAATGAGCAGTACTTC.

This clonotype occurred a few times. V gene TRBV20-1 combines with J gene TRBJ1-2; a possible D gene is TRBD1 (6 bases). The V gene's germline CDR1 is DFQATT and CDR2 SNEGSKA (reference sequence). The CDR3 spans 12 residues. Trimming removed 6 bases from V and 1 base from J, with 9 bases in between. CDR3 sequence: CSARTDNYGYTF. Here the CDR3 DNA reads TGCAGTGCCAGGACAGATAACTATGGCTACACCTTC.

The V call is TRBV9, the J call TRBJ2-5; 8 positions agree with TRBD2. This CDR3 comprises 14 residues. J gave up 11 bases and V 0 bases, and 9 bases lay outside the gene matches. Germline lookup yields CDR1 SGDLS and CDR2 YYNGEE. CDR3 sequence (DNA): TGTGCCAGCAGCGTAGCTCCGGGGGGGTATGAGCAGTACTTC. It is translated as CASSVAPGGYEQYF.

With regard to this clonotype: One end of the junction does not line up with germline, which may come from a read error. The chain has TRBV4-3 and TRBJ1-1, with D possibly matching TRBD1 (6 bases). The CDR3 totals 14 residues. Looked up from germline, CDR1 is LGHNA and CDR2 is YSLEER. The CDR3 region has the DNA TGTGCCAGCAGCCAAGATCAAGGGGGCACTGAAGCTTTCTTT. Residues: CASSQDQGGTEAFF.

The V call is TRBV6-2 or TRBV6-3, the J call TRBJ1-2; D possibly corresponds to TRBD1 (5 bases). CDR1 MNHEY and CDR2 SVGEGT come from the germline V gene. Trimming cost V 2 bases and J 1 base, with 11 bases left between them. The CDR3 totals 15 residues. The CDR3 is CASSYRDRHNYGYTF. For the CDR3, the DNA is TGTGCCAGCAGTTACAGGGACCGGCATAACTATGGCTACACCTTC.

The chain is built from TRBV11-2 and TRBJ1-1; 11 positions match TRBD1. The CDR3 sequence is 16 residues long. With 1 base clipped from V and 6 bases from J, the junction kept 7 bases outside the gene matches. Per the germline V gene, CDR1 is SGHAT and CDR2 is FQNNGV. The CDR3 nucleotides read TGTGCCAGCAGCTTAGTACCAGGACAGGGGGCTTCTGAAGCTTTCTTT. It encodes CASSLVPGQGASEAFF. Looking up the rest from reference TRBV11-2 and TRBJ1-1 gives the full variable domain: EAGVAQSPRYKIIEKRQSVAFWCNPISGHATLYWYQQILGQGPKLLIQFQNNGVVDDSQLPKDRFSAERLKGVDSTLKIQPAKLEDSAVYLCASSLVPGQGASEAFFGQGTRLTVV.

The chain recombines TRBV7-2 with TRBJ1-2; 8 positions agree with TRBD1. CDR3 length: 15 amino acids. Trimming at V came to 6 bases and at J to 1 base, leaving 7 bases not matched to a gene. The germline V gene encodes CDR1 SGHTA and CDR2 FQGNSA. For the CDR3, the DNA is TGTGCCAGCAGATCGGGACAGGCAGATAACTATGGCTACACCTTC. Translation gives CASRSGQADNYGYTF. The whole variable domain, remainder taken from reference TRBV7-2 and TRBJ1-2, is GAGVSQSPSNKVTEKGKDVELRCDPISGHTALYWYRQSLGQGLEFLIYFQGNSAPDKSGLPSDRFSAERTGGSVSTLTIQRTQQEDSAVYLCASRSGQADNYGYTFGSGTRLTVV.

This clonotype was found a few times. This chain uses TRBV10-3 with TRBJ2-1; unclear D gene. V shed 6 bases and J shed 0 bases, with 3 bases lying between them. Per the germline V gene, CDR1 is ENHRY and CDR2 is SYGVKD. The CDR3 spans 12 residues. As DNA, the CDR3 is TGTGCCATCAGCAGCTCCTACAATGAGCAGTTCTTC. Translation: CAISSSYNEQFF.

The chain is built from TRBV20-1 and TRBJ1-1; a weak D match, TRBD1 (5 bases). Trimming cost V 5 bases and J 7 bases, with 14 bases left between them. Germline V lookup: CDR1 DFQATT, CDR2 SNEGSKA (reference sequence). CDR3 size: 12 residues. CDR3 in amino acids: CSAPPRDGEAFF. The CDR3 region has the DNA TGCAGTGCTCCACCCCGGGACGGTGAAGCTTTCTTT.

The V gene is TRBV6-4, the J gene TRBJ2-5; D might be TRBD1 (5 bases). V dropped 8 bases and J dropped 3 bases, with 13 bases sitting between them. Germline V gene sequence: CDR1 MRHNA, CDR2 SNTAGT. The CDR3 length is 13 residues. In DNA, the CDR3 is TGTGCCAGCTGGGGCAGGATAAAAGAGACCCAGTACTTC. Translation: CASWGRIKETQYF.

J is TRBJ2-4 and V is TRBV6-2 or TRBV6-3; no definite D call. CDR3 size: 12 residues. Per the germline V gene, CDR1 is MNHEY and CDR2 is SVGEGT. V lost 5 bases to trimming and J lost 13 bases, with 15 bases between them. CDR3 in amino acids: CASSPYINEQYF. The CDR3 DNA sequence: TGTGCCAGCAGTCCCTACATCAATGAGCAGTACTTC.

The genes are TRBV12-3 or TRBV12-4 and TRBJ1-6, with TRBD1 as a possible D gene (6 bases). The CDR3 runs 15 residues. The V end lost 4 bases, the J end lost 10 bases, and 17 bases lay between the germline ends. In DNA, the CDR3 is TGTGCCAGCAGTTCCCCTCGGGACAAGGACTCACCCCTCCACTTT. It yields the protein CASSSPRDKDSPLHF.

The chain has TRBV7-2 and TRBJ2-7, with D possibly being TRBD1 or TRBD2 (5 bases each). The CDR3 runs to 15 residues. Trimming removed 5 bases from V and 2 bases from J, with 16 bases in between. Germline V lookup: CDR1 SGHTA, CDR2 FQGNSA. CDR3 bases: TGTGCCAGCAGCCAGGGACCCTTCGAAACCTACGAGCAGTACTTC. Its protein product is CASSQGPFETYEQYF.

This clonotype was recorded a few times. This chain uses TRBV25-1 with TRBJ1-2; D is possibly TRBD1 (6 bases). V gave up 2 bases and J gave up 4 bases, with 8 bases separating them. CDR1 MGHDK and CDR2 SYGVNS come from the germline V gene. The CDR3 covers 13 residues. DNA of the CDR3: TGTGCCAGCAGTGAAGGCAGGGGCTATGGCTACACCTTC. Translation: CASSEGRGYGYTF.

The J gene is TRBJ2-7, the V gene TRBV7-2, with D hard to call. The CDR3 is 14 residues long. In germline, CDR1 is SGHTA, CDR2 FQGNSA. Trimming cost V 5 bases and J 6 bases, with 17 bases left between them. The CDR3 loop reads CASSRSGPFSEQYF. The CDR3 DNA sequence: TGTGCCAGCAGCCGCTCCGGGCCCTTTAGCGAGCAGTACTTC.

The table lists this clonotype with many counts. The chain is built from TRBV20-1 and TRBJ2-7, with D perhaps matching TRBD1 (5 bases). V gave up 6 bases and J gave up 6 bases, with 12 bases separating them. Germline-derived CDR1 and CDR2 are DFQATT and SNEGSKA (reference sequence). The CDR3 runs 11 residues. The CDR3 reads CSARGKVEQYF. The CDR3 coding sequence is TGCAGTGCAAGGGGCAAAGTCGAGCAGTACTTC.

CDR3 nucleotide sequence: TGTGCCAGCAGCTTACATGTGGGTCGGAATGAGCAGTTCTTC. The encoded protein is CASSLHVGRNEQFF. This chain connects TRBV7-2 to TRBJ2-1; D remains ambiguous. V lost 2 bases to trimming and J lost 7 bases, with 12 bases between them. This CDR3 spans 14 amino acids. Germline loops: CDR1 SGHTA, CDR2 FQGNSA.

This clonotype was picked up a small number of times. V gene TRBV4-2 combines with J gene TRBJ2-1; D possibly corresponds to TRBD2 (6 bases). Per germline, CDR1 LGHNA and CDR2 YNFKEQ. This CDR3 region has 14 residues. Trimming took 4 bases from V and 7 from J, leaving 14 bases between them. The CDR3 reads CASSLQRGVNEQFF. The CDR3 DNA follows: TGTGCCAGCAGCCTCCAACGCGGGGTAAATGAGCAGTTCTTC.